One sample yielded the 27 T cell receptor beta chains listed below, sequenced in a study of prognosis after radiotherapy for stage I lung cancer. TCR beta CDR3 amplification from genomic DNA was performed by two-round multiplex PCR. Primers specific to each TRBV and TRBJ gene drove first-round PCR. TCRdb re-analysed the multiplex PCR reads in MiXCR, keeping a single row per CDR3 protein. Of about 16,000 distinct CDR3 sequences in the sample, around two fifths were seen once. The sequenced sample was PBMCs, obtained before or after stereotactic body radiation therapy (not recorded which). These receptors all come from a donor older than 45 with non-small cell lung cancer.

This clonotype has more than one count but fewer than ten. Given a much more abundant clone one base away, this may be a read error. For the CDR3, the DNA is TGCGCCAGCAGCTTGGGTCAGACATCTATTGAAAAACTGTTTTTT. Translation gives CASSLGQTSIEKLFF. The rearrangement uses TRBV5-1 and TRBJ1-4, with no clear D. The V end was cut by 0 bases, the J end by 7 bases, with 13 bases between. The CDR3 contains 15 residues. Per the germline V gene, CDR1 is SGHRS and CDR2 is YFSETQ. The full variable domain, its missing parts supplied by reference TRBV5-1 and TRBJ1-4, is KAGVTQTPRYLIKTRGQQVTLSCSPISGHRSVSWYQQTPGQGLQFLFEYFSETQRNKGNFPGRFSGRQFSNSRSEMNVSTLELGDSALYLCASSLGQTSIEKLFFGSGTQLSVL.

The chain is built from TRBV5-1 and TRBJ2-2; D remains ambiguous. Trimming cost V 4 bases and J 0 bases, with 13 bases left between them. The germline V gene encodes CDR1 SGHRS and CDR2 YFSETQ. This CDR3 spans 16 amino acids. CDR3 DNA: TGCGCCAGCAGCCCTTGGATAGCCACGAACACCGGGGAGCTGTTTTTT. Encoded protein: CASSPWIATNTGELFF.

This clonotype came up many times. The rearrangement joins TRBV20-1 to TRBJ2-7, with D perhaps given as TRBD1 or TRBD2 (5 bases each). CDR1 and CDR2 (germline): DFQATT, SNEGSKA (reference sequence). The CDR3 spans 12 residues. V dropped 4 bases and J dropped 5 bases, with 12 bases sitting between them. This CDR3 reads CSAIHGANEQYF. In DNA form, the CDR3 reads TGCAGTGCTATTCACGGGGCGAACGAGCAGTACTTC.

This clonotype appeared once. The rearrangement links TRBV2 to TRBJ1-2; D possibly corresponds to TRBD1 (5 bases). V lost 3 bases to trimming and J lost 5 bases, with 7 bases between them. Germline lookup yields CDR1 SNHLY and CDR2 FYNNEI. The CDR3 loop spans 12 amino acids. In nucleotides, the CDR3 is TGTGCCAGCAGTGACGACAGTTATGGCTACACCTTC. Its translation is CASSDDSYGYTF.

This clonotype was seen at least ten times. The CDR3 region is CASSYSEWGRGLFGYTF. CDR3 coding DNA: TGTGCCAGCAGTTACTCTGAGTGGGGCAGGGGGCTCTTTGGCTACACCTTC. This chain uses TRBV6-5 with TRBJ1-2; TRBD1 matches at 8 bases. The CDR3 extends over 17 amino acids. The ends lost 0 bases at V and 7 bases at J; junction bases unmatched: 13. Looked up from germline, CDR1 is MNHEY and CDR2 is SVGAGI.

The chain combines TRBV4-2 with TRBJ1-5; D remains ambiguous. Germline V gene lookup returns CDR1 LGHNA and CDR2 YNFKEQ. This CDR3 spans 13 amino acids. Trimming removed 5 bases at V and 6 bases at J, with 11 bases between. CDR3 DNA: TGTGCCAGCAGCGCTTATGAACGTCAGCCCCAGCATTTT. Translated, it gives CASSAYERQPQHF.

This clonotype was picked up one time. The chain joins TRBV20-1 to TRBJ1-1; no firm D call. The V gene lost 0 bases and the J gene lost 3 bases, with 11 bases spanning the gap. Looked up from germline, CDR1 is DFQATT and CDR2 is SNEGSKA (reference sequence). The CDR3 has 14 residues. CDR3 sequence: CSARDRRGHTEAFF. The CDR3 region has the DNA TGCAGTGCTAGAGATAGGCGAGGCCACACTGAAGCTTTCTTT.

This clonotype was observed at least ten times. The chain combines TRBV6-1 with TRBJ1-5; D unclear. V dropped 5 bases and J dropped 1 base, with 6 bases sitting between them. The CDR3 contains 13 residues. In germline, CDR1 is MNHNS, CDR2 SASEGT. The CDR3: CASSPQSNQPQHF. CDR3 in DNA: TGTGCCAGCAGTCCCCAGAGCAATCAGCCCCAGCATTTT.

This clonotype was seen ten or more times. This chain uses TRBV29-1 with TRBJ2-7; no clear D. Germline CDR1 reads SQVTM; CDR2 reads ANQGSEA. The V and J ends lost 7 bases and 4 bases respectively, with 11 bases between them. CDR3 length: 11 residues. In DNA, the CDR3 is TGCAGCGCTGCTCTCGGATACGAGCAGTACTTC. Amino acid sequence: CSAALGYEQYF.

The V and J genes are TRBV5-1 and TRBJ2-7, with TRBD2 as a possible D gene (5 bases). The CDR3 sequence is 16 residues long. V shed 0 bases and J shed 1 base, with 14 bases lying between them. Germline V gene sequence: CDR1 SGHRS, CDR2 YFSETQ. Here the CDR3 reads CASSLGAVATSYEQYF. The CDR3 DNA follows: TGCGCCAGCAGCTTGGGAGCGGTAGCCACTTCCTACGAGCAGTACTTC. Filled out from reference TRBV5-1 and TRBJ2-7, the complete variable domain reads KAGVTQTPRYLIKTRGQQVTLSCSPISGHRSVSWYQQTPGQGLQFLFEYFSETQRNKGNFPGRFSGRQFSNSRSEMNVSTLELGDSALYLCASSLGAVATSYEQYFGPGTRLTVT.

This clonotype came up many times. This chain connects TRBV27 to TRBJ2-7; perhaps TRBD1 as D (5 bases). Trimming cost V 3 bases and J 5 bases, with 17 bases left between them. The CDR3 length is 15 residues. Germline CDR1 MNHEY, CDR2 SMNVEV (reference sequence). In DNA form, the CDR3 reads TGTGCCAGCAGTTTGAGTCCGGGCAGGGTTCACGAGCAGTACTTC. Amino acids: CASSLSPGRVHEQYF.

This clonotype ranks as medium-sized. This chain connects TRBV6-2 or TRBV6-3 to TRBJ1-6, with 8 bases matching TRBD1. Germline V gives CDR1 MNHEY, CDR2 SVGEGT. J was trimmed by 9 bases and V by 0 bases; bases with no gene match: 7. This CDR3 has 16 residues. The DNA for the CDR3 is TGTGCCAGCAGTTACTCGGACAGGGTGGCTGTTTCACCCCTCCACTTT. It encodes CASSYSDRVAVSPLHF.

The V and J genes are TRBV12-5 and TRBJ2-2; possible D gene TRBD2, 7 bases. Trimming cost V 0 bases and J 4 bases, with 12 bases left between them. Germline CDR1 and CDR2: LGHNT and FRNRAP. The CDR3 has 16 amino acids. The CDR3 DNA reads as TGTGCTAGTGGTTTGGTACTGGCGGGGGCCACCGGGGAGCTGTTTTTT. It specifies CASGLVLAGATGELFF.

The DNA for the CDR3 is TGTGCCAGCAGTCCGCTACTAGCGGGAGGGAGTTCGGATACGCAGTATTTT. The encoded protein is CASSPLLAGGSSDTQYF. The gene calls are TRBV12-3 or TRBV12-4 and TRBJ2-3; 13 bases fit TRBD2. Losses at the gene ends were 5 bases for V and 6 bases for J; bases not matched to a gene: 11. The CDR3 has 17 residues.

This chain links TRBV19 with TRBJ2-7; D perhaps matches TRBD1 (5 bases). CDR1 is LNHDA, CDR2 SQIVND, per germline (reference sequence). Deletions cut 1 base from V and 2 bases from J, with 9 bases between. The CDR3 covers 14 residues. Written as DNA, the CDR3 is TGTGCCAGTAGTATAGGTACAGGACCCTACGAGCAGTACTTC. It encodes CASSIGTGPYEQYF.

Turning to this clonotype: This may be a read error: a much more frequent sequence differs by one nucleotide. V usage is TRBV4-1 and J usage is TRBJ2-1, with TRBD2 as a possible D gene (6 bases). The CDR3 is made up of 15 amino acids. Germline V CDR1 and CDR2: MGHRA, YSYEKL. Trimming shortened V by 4 bases and J by 9 bases, and 19 bases separated the two germline ends. Here the CDR3 reads CASSPIIGSEIEQFF. CDR3 bases: TGCGCCAGCAGCCCTATAATCGGGAGCGAGATTGAGCAGTTCTTC.

This clonotype was recorded at least ten times. V gene TRBV6-1 combines with J gene TRBJ1-1; D is unresolved. Trimming took 5 bases from V and 1 from J, leaving 8 bases between them. Germline values: CDR1 MNHNS, CDR2 SASEGT. The CDR3 extends over 13 amino acids. In DNA, the CDR3 is TGTGCCAGCAGTAGGGTATGGAACACTGAAGCTTTCTTT. Translating it yields CASSRVWNTEAFF.

This clonotype was recorded once. A much more abundant neighbour one base away suggests this may be a read error. The chain links TRBV4-2 to TRBJ2-5; no clear D. Germline lookup yields CDR1 LGHNA and CDR2 YNFKEQ. The CDR3 spans 13 residues. The CDR3 loop reads CASRQDSQETQYF. The CDR3 DNA reads TGTGCCAGCAGACAAGATTCCCAAGAGACCCAGTACTTC.

This clonotype occurred many times. J is TRBJ2-3 and V is TRBV3-1, with D maybe TRBD2 (5 bases). This CDR3 is built from 16 residues. With 0 bases removed from V and 1 base from J, the gap between germline ends came to 11 bases. Germline CDR1 LGHDT, CDR2 YNNKEL (reference sequence). The CDR3 DNA reads TGTGCCAGCAGCCAAGAAAGCGGTTCCGGCACAGATACGCAGTATTTT. Encoded protein: CASSQESGSGTDTQYF.

This clonotype was recorded at least ten times. The rearrangement joins TRBV20-1 to TRBJ2-1, with TRBD2 matching 8 bases. This CDR3 is 16 amino acids long. The germline V gene has CDR1 DFQATT and CDR2 SNEGSKA (reference sequence). The V segment lost 1 base and the J segment 7 bases; nucleotides outside the gene matches: 12. Written as DNA, the CDR3 is TGCAGTGCTAGAGTCCAGGGGAGCGGGAGTATAAATGAGCAGTTCTTC. It specifies CSARVQGSGSINEQFF.

The chain has TRBV11-3 and TRBJ1-6; D gene unclear. The germline CDR1 and CDR2 sequences are SGHNT and YENEEA. Trimming left V 2 bases short and J 7 bases short, with 12 bases between. The CDR3 covers 15 residues. The chain's CDR3 is CASSLRGSGNSPLHF. The CDR3 bases are TGTGCCAGCAGCTTAAGAGGGAGCGGGAATTCACCCCTCCACTTT.

This clonotype was seen at least ten times. The chain links TRBV5-1 to TRBJ2-3, with D perhaps being TRBD1 or TRBD2 (5 bases each). The length of the CDR3 is 18 residues. Germline loops: CDR1 SGHRS, CDR2 YFSETQ. V was pared by 0 bases and J by 0 bases, with 17 bases between. This CDR3 is CASSLATGTALSTDTQYF. CDR3 nucleotides: TGCGCCAGCAGCTTGGCCACCGGGACGGCCCTTAGCACAGATACGCAGTATTTT.

This clonotype was detected once. The rearrangement links TRBV6-2 or TRBV6-3 to TRBJ2-7; TRBD1 or TRBD2 may be the D gene (5 bases each). The V gene's germline CDR1 is MNHEY and CDR2 SVGEGT. V was shortened by 5 bases and J by 4 bases, with 33 bases between the two germline ends. The CDR3 has 20 amino acids. The chain's CDR3 is CASSRMYEVWKFGDVYEQYF. In DNA, the CDR3 is TGTGCCAGCAGTCGGATGTACGAGGTTTGGAAGTTCGGGGACGTGTACGAGCAGTACTTC.

The chain employs TRBV30 and TRBJ1-1; no firm D call. Trimming removed 3 bases from V and 4 bases from J, with 12 bases in between. In germline, CDR1 is GTSNPN, CDR2 SVGIG (reference sequence). The CDR3 sequence is 13 residues long. As DNA, the CDR3 is TGTGCCTGGAGAACAAGAGAGACCACTGAAGCTTTCTTT. This sequence encodes CAWRTRETTEAFF.

Concerning this clonotype: It is likely a read error: a sequence one base away is far more abundant. The V call is TRBV6-4, the J call TRBJ1-1; 7 nucleotides match TRBD1. Germline CDR1 MRHNA, CDR2 SNTAGT. V trimming: 5 bases; J trimming: 1 base; junction bases outside the gene matches: 4. This CDR3 spans 14 amino acids. The CDR3 region is CASSYRQGNTEAFF. The CDR3 DNA reads TGTGCCAGCAGTTACAGACAGGGGAACACTGAAGCTTTCTTT.

This clonotype was seen ten or more times. The chain is built from TRBV2 and TRBJ1-1; D perhaps matches TRBD1 (6 bases). Germline V gene lookup returns CDR1 SNHLY and CDR2 FYNNEI. V was shortened by 6 bases and J by 0 bases, with 14 bases between the two germline ends. The CDR3 runs to 15 residues. DNA of the CDR3: TGTGCCAGCAGCCGGATTCAGGGGCTGAACACTGAAGCTTTCTTT. Residues: CASSRIQGLNTEAFF. Complete variable domain (other parts from reference TRBV2 and TRBJ1-1): EPEVTQTPSHQVTQMGQEVILRCVPISNHLYFYWYRQILGQKVEFLVSFYNNEISEKSEIFDDQFSVERPDGSNFTLKIRSTKLEDSAMYFCASSRIQGLNTEAFFGQGTRLTVV.

This clonotype was seen repeatedly, ten times or more. The gene calls are TRBV12-3 or TRBV12-4 and TRBJ2-1, with D uncertain. This CDR3 is built from 11 residues. Trimming left V 5 bases short and J 9 bases short, with 8 bases between. The CDR3 region has the DNA TGTGCCAGCAGTCCAGGATTTGAGCAGTTCTTC. It encodes CASSPGFEQFF.